This note documents a single TCR beta chain sequence. Its target antigen remains unknown. Base qualities are not provided; no much larger clone lies one nucleotide away. Libraries were prepared through the immunoSEQ multiplex PCR assay. On the study's bioinformatics: A statistical classification framework was built for diagnosing cytomegalovirus status from the catalog of TCR beta chain sequences. The immuneACCESS repertoire file appears here via TCRdb, limited to in-frame rearrangements. These files lack a portion of the clones; in checked studies, under half of the deficit traces to unresolved V genes, and the cause of the others is not known. The V and J calls and clone size come from that table; D and trimming were worked out from the DNA. Recorded for this sample are under 200,000 clones; roughly nine tenths of them occurred a single time. The ten largest make up around 3.1% of the sample. Separate from the approximately 670-subject first cohort, the validation cohort of 95 to 150 subjects was the group to which the donors belonged.

CDR3 length: 14 amino acids, cysteine to phenylalanine. Left in the record is the CDR3 DNA by itself, 42 bases read in frame from the first base. V is cut back by 4 bases and J by 7 bases, with 9 bases in the junction unmatched. From the germline V gene, CDR1 is SGHRS and CDR2 is YFSETQ. This sample stems from a study of cytomegalovirus exposure and HLA in healthy donors (dated by TCRdb to 2015 to 2018). Background on the whole study: According to a later analysis, the 100 to 150 validation repertoires were produced on the same platform as the roughly 600 repertoires of the first cohort. The study combined high-throughput TCR immunosequencing, statistical association of individual TCRs with disease status, and machine learning to predict cytomegalovirus infection status. The study aimed to test whether signatures of past pathogen exposure could be identified by cataloging public T cell receptors. A separate validation cohort of about 110 different subjects was used in addition to the 666-subject first cohort. Here is what the overall study found, with its caveats: Three of the identified cytomegalovirus-associated TCR beta chains were confirmed in vitro to be specific for cytomegalovirus antigens. The validation cohort had no HLA typing available for a later analysis, so co-occurrence within that cohort was assessed over all 130 or so repertoires. The authors suggested that the approach could potentially be extended to other disease states and immunological phenotypes. The classifier was reported to diagnose cytomegalovirus status with high specificity and sensitivity in both the original cohort and the validation cohort. Most TCR sequences were seen in very few donors, while some public TCRs were found in many individuals. In a later analysis, TCRs clustered in the first cohort were found to also tend to co-occur in the approximately 110 validation repertoires, with approximately 95% of cluster scores above 0. The study gave a list of 150 to 200 TCR beta chains associated with cytomegalovirus.

Material: PBMCs. The chain couples TRBV5-1 to TRBJ1-2; 8 bases in between match TRBD1. The receptor's source is a woman aged 18-35 years in good health and CMV-seropositive. The CDR3 here reads CASSQDRGGVGYTF. The DNA sequence follows: TGCGCCAGCAGCCAAGACAGGGGCGGGGTTGGCTACACCTTC.